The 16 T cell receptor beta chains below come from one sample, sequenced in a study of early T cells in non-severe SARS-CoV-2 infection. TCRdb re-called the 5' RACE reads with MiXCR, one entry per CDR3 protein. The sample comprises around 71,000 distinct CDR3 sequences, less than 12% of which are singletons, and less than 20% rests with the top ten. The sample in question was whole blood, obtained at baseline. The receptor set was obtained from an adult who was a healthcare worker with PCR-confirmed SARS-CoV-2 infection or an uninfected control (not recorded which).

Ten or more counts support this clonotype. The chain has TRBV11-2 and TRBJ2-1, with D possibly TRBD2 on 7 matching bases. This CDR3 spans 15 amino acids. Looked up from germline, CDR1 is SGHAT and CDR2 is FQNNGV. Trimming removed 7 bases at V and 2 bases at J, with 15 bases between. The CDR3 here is CASNAGAPAYNEQFF. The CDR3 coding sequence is TGTGCCAGCAACGCGGGGGCTCCGGCCTACAATGAGCAGTTCTTC.

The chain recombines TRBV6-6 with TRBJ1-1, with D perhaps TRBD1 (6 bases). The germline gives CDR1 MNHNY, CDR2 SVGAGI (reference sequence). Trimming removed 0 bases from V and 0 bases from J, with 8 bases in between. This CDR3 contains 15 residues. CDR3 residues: CASSYSQGLNTEAFF. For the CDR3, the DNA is TGTGCCAGCAGTTACTCCCAGGGGCTGAACACTGAAGCTTTCTTT.

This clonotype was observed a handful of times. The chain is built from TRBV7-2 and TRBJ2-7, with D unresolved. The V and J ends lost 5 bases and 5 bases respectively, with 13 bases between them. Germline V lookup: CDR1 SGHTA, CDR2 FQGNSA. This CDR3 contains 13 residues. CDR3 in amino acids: CASSPRPAHEQYF. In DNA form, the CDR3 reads TGTGCCAGCAGCCCGCGGCCTGCCCACGAGCAGTACTTC.

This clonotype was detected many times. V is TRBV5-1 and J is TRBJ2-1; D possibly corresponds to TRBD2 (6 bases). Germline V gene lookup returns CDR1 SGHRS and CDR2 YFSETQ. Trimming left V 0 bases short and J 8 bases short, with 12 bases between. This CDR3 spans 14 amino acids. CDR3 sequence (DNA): TGCGCCAGCAGCTTGGACACTAGCAGTGATGAGCAGTTCTTC. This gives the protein CASSLDTSSDEQFF. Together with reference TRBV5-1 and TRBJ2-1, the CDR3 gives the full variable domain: KAGVTQTPRYLIKTRGQQVTLSCSPISGHRSVSWYQQTPGQGLQFLFEYFSETQRNKGNFPGRFSGRQFSNSRSEMNVSTLELGDSALYLCASSLDTSSDEQFFGPGTRLTVL.

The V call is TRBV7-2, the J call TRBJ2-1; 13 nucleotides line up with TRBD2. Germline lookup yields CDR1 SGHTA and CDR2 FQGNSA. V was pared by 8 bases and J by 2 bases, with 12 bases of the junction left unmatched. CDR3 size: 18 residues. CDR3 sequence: CASQRGLAGNRAYNEQFF. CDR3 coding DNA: TGTGCCAGCCAGCGGGGACTAGCGGGAAACAGGGCCTACAATGAGCAGTTCTTC.

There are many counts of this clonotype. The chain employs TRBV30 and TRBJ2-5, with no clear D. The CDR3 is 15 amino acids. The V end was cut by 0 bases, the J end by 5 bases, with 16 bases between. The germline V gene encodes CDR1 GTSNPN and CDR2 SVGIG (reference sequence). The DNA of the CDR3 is TGTGCCTGGAGTGTGGGTGCGGTCCTGTACGAGACCCAGTACTTC. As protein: CAWSVGAVLYETQYF.

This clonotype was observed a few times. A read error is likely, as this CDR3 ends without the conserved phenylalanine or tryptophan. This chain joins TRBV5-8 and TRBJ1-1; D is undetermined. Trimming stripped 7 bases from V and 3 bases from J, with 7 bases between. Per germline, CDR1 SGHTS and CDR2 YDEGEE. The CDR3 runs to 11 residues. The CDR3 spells CASRMHTEAFL. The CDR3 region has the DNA TGTGCCAGCCGCATGCACACTGAAGCTTTCCTT.

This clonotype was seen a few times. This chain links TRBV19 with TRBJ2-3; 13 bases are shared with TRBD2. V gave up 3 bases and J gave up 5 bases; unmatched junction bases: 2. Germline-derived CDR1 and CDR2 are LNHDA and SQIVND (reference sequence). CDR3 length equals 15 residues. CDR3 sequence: CASSIGLAGVDTQYF. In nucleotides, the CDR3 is TGTGCCAGTAGTATCGGACTAGCGGGAGTAGATACGCAGTATTTT.

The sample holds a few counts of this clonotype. The CDR3 nucleotides read TGTGCCAGCAGTGAACCTACCCGGGACAGGGCTTATCAGCCCCAGCATTTT. It codes for CASSEPTRDRAYQPQHF. The chain has TRBV6-1 and TRBJ1-5, with 9 bases matching TRBD1. Germline CDR1 is MNHNS and CDR2 is SASEGT. The CDR3 length is 17 residues. J was trimmed by 5 bases and V by 2 bases; bases with no gene match: 10.

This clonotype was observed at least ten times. The CDR3 DNA reads as TGTGCCTGGAGTTCTTCTTTATGGCGGGAGCAGTACTTC. Residues: CAWSSSLWREQYF. The chain combines TRBV30 with TRBJ2-7; D is unclear. The CDR3 sequence is 13 residues long. CDR1 and CDR2 from the germline V gene are GTSNPN and SVGIG (reference sequence). V was shortened by 2 bases and J by 7 bases, with 15 bases between the two germline ends.

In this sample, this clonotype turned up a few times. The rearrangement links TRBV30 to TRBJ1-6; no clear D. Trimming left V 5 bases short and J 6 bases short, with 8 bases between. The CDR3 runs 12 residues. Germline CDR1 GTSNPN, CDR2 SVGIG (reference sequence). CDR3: CAWARGNSPLHF. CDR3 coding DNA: TGTGCCTGGGCACGGGGTAATTCACCCCTCCACTTT. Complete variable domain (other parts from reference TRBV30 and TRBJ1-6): SQTIHQWPATLVQPVGSPLSLECTVEGTSNPNLYWYRQAAGRGLQLLFYSVGIGQISSEVPQNLSASRPQDRQFILSSKKLLLSDSGFYLCAWARGNSPLHFGNGTRLTVT.

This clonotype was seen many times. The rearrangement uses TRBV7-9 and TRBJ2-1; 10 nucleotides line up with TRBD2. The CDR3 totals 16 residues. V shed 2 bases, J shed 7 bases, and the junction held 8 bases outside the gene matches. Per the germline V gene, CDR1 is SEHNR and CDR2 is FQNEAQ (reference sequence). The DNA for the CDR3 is TGTGCCAGCAGCTTAATGTCGGGACTAGCGAGAAATGAGCAGTTCTTC. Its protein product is CASSLMSGLARNEQFF.

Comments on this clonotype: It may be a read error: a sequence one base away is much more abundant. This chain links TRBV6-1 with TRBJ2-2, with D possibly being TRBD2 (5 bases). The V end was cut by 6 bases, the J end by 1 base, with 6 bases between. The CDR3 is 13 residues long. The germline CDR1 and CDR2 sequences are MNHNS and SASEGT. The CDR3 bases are TGTGCCAGCAGGGGAGAGAACACCGGGGAGCTGTTTTTT. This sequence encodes CASRGENTGELFF.

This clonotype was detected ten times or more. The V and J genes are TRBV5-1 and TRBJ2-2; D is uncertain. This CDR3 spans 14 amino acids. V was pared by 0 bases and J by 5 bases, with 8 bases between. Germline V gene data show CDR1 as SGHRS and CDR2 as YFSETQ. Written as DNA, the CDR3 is TGCGCCAGCAGCTTGGATCTCCAAACCGGGGAGCTGTTTTTT. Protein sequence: CASSLDLQTGELFF.

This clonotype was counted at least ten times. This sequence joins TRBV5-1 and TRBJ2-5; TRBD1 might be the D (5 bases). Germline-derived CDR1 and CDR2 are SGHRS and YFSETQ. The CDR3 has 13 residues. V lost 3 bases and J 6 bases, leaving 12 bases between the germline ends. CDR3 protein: CASSSDILQTQYF. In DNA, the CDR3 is TGCGCCAGCAGCTCGGACATCCTTCAGACCCAGTACTTC.

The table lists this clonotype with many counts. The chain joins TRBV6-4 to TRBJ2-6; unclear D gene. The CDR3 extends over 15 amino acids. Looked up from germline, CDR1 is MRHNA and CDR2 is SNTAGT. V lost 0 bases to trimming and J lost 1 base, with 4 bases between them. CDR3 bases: TGTGCCAGCAGTGACTCTGGGTCTGGGGCCAACGTCCTGACTTTC. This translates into CASSDSGSGANVLTF.